The source of this TCR beta chain is a study of T cells in Graves' hyperthyroidism and ophthalmopathy. CDR1 and CDR2 from the germline V gene are MNHEY and SMNVEV (reference sequence). V dropped 1 base and J dropped 4; count of bases not matched to a gene: 6. The CDR3 loop spans 17 amino acids. The study based diagnoses on clinical symptoms, serum thyroxine and TRAb, thyroid ultrasound and orbital computed tomography. TCR beta CDR3 sequences were amplified from RNA transcripts. Using the HTBI primer set, a first-round RT-PCR was run on the TCR CDR3. TCRdb reprocessed the multiplex PCR reads with MiXCR, giving one entry per CDR3 protein. The data contain around 580,000 distinct CDR3 sequences, roughly a sixth of them seen just once; the ten biggest clones take up 15% to 20%.

V is TRBV27 and J is TRBJ2-1, with TRBD2 matching 11 bases. Sequencing was performed on blood. The clonotype comes from a woman between 18 and 30 years old with Graves' hyperthyroidism. CDR3 protein: CASSLFLAGGQYNEQFF. CDR3 coding DNA: TGTGCCAGCAGTTTATTCCTAGCGGGGGGACAATACAATGAGCAGTTCTTC.